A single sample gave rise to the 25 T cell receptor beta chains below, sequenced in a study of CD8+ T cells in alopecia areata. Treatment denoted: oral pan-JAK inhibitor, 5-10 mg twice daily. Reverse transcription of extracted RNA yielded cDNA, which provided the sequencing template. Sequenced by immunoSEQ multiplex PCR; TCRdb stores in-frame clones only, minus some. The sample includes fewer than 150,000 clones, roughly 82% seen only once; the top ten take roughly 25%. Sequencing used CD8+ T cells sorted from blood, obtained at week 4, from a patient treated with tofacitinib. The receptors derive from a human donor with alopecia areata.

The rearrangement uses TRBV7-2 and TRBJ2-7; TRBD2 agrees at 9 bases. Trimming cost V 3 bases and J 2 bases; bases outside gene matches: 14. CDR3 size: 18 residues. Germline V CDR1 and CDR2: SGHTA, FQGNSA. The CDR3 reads CASSFMGLATNPAYEQYF. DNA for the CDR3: TGTGCCAGCAGCTTTATGGGACTAGCAACCAACCCCGCCTACGAGCAGTACTTC.

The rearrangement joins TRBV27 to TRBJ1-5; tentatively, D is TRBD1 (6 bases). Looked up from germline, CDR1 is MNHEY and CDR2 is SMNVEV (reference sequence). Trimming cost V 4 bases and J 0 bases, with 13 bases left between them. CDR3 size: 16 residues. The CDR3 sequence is CASSSHTGSSNQPQHF. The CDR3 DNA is TGTGCCAGCAGTTCTCATACAGGGTCTAGCAATCAGCCCCAGCATTTT.

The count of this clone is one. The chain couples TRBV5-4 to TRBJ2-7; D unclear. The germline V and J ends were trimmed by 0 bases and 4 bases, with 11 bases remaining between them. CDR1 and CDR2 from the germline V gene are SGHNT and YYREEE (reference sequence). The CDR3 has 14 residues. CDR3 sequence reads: CASSLGVGLYEQYF. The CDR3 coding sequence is TGTGCCAGCAGCTTGGGAGTAGGGCTATACGAGCAGTACTTC.

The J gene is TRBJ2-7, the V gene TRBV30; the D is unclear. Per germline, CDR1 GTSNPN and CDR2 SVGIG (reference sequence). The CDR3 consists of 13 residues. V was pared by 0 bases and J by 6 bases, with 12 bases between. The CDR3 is CAWSVARLGEQYF. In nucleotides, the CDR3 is TGTGCCTGGAGTGTAGCGAGGTTGGGCGAGCAGTACTTC.

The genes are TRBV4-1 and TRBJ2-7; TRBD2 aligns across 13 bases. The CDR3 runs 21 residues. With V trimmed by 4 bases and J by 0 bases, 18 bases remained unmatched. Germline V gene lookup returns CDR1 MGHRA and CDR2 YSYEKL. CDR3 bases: TGCGCCAGCAGCCCAACTCACGGAGGACTAGCGGGGGCCGTGATCTCCTACGAGCAGTACTTC. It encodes CASSPTHGGLAGAVISYEQYF.

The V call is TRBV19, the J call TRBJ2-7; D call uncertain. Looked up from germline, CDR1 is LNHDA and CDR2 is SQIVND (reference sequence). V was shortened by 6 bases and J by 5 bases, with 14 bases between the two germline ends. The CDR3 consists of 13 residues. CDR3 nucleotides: TGTGCCAGTAGGAACTTTACAGAGAACGAGCAGTACTTC. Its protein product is CASRNFTENEQYF.

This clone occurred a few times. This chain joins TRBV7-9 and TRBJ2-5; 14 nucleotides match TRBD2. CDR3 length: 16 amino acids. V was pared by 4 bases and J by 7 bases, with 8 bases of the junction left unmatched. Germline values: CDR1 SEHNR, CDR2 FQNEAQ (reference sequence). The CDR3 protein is CASSSGLAGGFGTQYF. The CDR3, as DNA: TGTGCCAGCAGCTCCGGACTAGCGGGGGGTTTTGGGACCCAGTACTTC.

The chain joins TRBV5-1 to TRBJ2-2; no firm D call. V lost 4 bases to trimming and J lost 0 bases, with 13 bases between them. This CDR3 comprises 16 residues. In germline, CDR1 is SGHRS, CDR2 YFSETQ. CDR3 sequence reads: CASSVTSAANTGELFF. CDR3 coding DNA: TGCGCCAGCAGCGTAACAAGCGCCGCGAACACCGGGGAGCTGTTTTTT.

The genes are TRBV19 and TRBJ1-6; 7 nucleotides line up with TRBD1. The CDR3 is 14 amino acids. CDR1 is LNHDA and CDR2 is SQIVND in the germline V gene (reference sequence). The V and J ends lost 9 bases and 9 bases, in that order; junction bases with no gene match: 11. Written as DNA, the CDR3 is TGTGCCAGCAGCTACACAGGGGATAGTTCACCCCTCCACTTT. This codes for CASSYTGDSSPLHF.

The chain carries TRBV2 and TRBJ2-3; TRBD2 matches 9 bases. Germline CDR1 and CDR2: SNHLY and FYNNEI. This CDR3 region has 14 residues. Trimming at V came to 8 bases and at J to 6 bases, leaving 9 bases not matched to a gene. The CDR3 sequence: CASWGTSRMDTQYF. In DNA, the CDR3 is TGTGCCAGCTGGGGGACTAGCCGAATGGATACGCAGTATTTT.

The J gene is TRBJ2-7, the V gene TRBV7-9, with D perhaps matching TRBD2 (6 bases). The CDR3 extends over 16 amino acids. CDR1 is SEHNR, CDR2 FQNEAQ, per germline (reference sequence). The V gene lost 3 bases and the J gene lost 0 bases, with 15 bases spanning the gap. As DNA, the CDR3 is TGTGCCAGCAGCTTGGCTGGGGTGGGACTCTCCTACGAGCAGTACTTC. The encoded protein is CASSLAGVGLSYEQYF.

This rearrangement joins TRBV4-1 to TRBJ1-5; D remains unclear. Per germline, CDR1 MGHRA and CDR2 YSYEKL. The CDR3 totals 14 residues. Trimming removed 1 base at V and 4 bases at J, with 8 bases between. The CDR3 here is CASSQAVGNQPQHF. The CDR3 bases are TGCGCCAGCAGCCAAGCTGTTGGGAATCAGCCCCAGCATTTT.

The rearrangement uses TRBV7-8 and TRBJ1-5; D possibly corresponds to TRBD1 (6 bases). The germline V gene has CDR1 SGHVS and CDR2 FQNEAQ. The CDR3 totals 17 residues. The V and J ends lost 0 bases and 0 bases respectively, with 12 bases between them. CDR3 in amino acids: CASSLAQGGASNQPQHF. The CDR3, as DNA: TGTGCCAGCAGCTTAGCACAAGGGGGGGCTAGCAATCAGCCCCAGCATTTT.

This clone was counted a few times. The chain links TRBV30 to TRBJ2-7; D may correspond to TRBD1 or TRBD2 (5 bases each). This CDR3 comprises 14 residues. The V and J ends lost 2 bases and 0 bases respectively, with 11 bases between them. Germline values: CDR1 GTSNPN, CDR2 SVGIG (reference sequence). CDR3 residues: CAWSPFGASYEQYF. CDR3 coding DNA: TGTGCCTGGAGTCCGTTCGGGGCCTCCTACGAGCAGTACTTC. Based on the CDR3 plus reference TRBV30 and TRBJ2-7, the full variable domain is SQTIHQWPATLVQPVGSPLSLECTVEGTSNPNLYWYRQAAGRGLQLLFYSVGIGQISSEVPQNLSASRPQDRQFILSSKKLLLSDSGFYLCAWSPFGASYEQYFGPGTRLTVT.

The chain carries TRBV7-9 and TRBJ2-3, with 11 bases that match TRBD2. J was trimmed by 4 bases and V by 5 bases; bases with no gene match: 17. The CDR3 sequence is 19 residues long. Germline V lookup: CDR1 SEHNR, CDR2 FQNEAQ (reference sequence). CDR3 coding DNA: TGTGCCAGCAGCCCCCCTGGATGGCCTAGCGGGGGGAACCCAGATACGCAGTATTTT. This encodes CASSPPGWPSGGNPDTQYF.

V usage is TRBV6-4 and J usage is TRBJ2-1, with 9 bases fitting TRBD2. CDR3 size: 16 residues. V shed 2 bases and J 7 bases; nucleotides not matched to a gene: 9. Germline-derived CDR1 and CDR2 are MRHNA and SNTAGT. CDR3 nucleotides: TGTGCCAGCAGTGACGGGACTAGCCCCGGTGGTAATGAGCAGTTCTTC. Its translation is CASSDGTSPGGNEQFF.

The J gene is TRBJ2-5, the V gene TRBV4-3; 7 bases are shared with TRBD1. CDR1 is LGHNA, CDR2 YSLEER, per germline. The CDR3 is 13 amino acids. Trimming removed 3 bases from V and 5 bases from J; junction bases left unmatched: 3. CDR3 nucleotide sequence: TGCGCCAGCAGCCAGTCCAGGGGGGAGACCCAGTACTTC. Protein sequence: CASSQSRGETQYF.

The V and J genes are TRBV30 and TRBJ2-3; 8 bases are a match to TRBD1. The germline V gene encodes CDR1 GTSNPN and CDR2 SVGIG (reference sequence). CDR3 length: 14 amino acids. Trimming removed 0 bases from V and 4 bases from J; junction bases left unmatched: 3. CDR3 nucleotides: TGTGCCTGGAGTGTCCAACAGGGGGCAGATACGCAGTATTTT. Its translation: CAWSVQQGADTQYF.

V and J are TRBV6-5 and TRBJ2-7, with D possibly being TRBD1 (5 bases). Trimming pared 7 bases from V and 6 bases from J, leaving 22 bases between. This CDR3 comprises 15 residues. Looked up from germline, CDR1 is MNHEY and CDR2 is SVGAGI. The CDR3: CASTVTGHPRLEQYF. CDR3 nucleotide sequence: TGTGCCAGCACCGTAACAGGACACCCGCGGCTCGAGCAGTACTTC.

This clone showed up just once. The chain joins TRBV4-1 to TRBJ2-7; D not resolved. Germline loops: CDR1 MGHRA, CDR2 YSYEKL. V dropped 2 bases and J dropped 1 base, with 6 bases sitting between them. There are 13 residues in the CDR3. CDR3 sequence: CASSQSGSYEQYF. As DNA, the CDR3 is TGCGCCAGCAGCCAATCCGGTTCCTACGAGCAGTACTTC.

The DNA for the CDR3 is TGTGCCAGCAGGGCTAACTATGGCTACACCTTC. It specifies CASRANYGYTF. The chain uses TRBV7-9 and TRBJ1-2; D unclear. This CDR3 region has 11 residues. Germline CDR1 and CDR2: SEHNR and FQNEAQ (reference sequence). V was shortened by 6 bases and J by 0 bases, with 2 bases between the two germline ends.

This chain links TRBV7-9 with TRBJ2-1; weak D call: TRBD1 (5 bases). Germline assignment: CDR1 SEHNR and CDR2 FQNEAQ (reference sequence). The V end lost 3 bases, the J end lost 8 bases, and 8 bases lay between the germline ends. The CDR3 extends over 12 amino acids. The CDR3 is CASSFSGHEQFF. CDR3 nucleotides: TGTGCCAGCAGCTTTTCAGGGCATGAGCAGTTCTTC.

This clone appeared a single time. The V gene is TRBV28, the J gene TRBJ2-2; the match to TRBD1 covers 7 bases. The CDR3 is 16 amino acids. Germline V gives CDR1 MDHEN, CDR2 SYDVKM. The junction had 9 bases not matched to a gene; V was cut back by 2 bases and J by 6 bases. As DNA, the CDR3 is TGTGCCAGCAGTTTACGCCCGACAGGGAGAGCCGGGGAGCTGTTTTTT. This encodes CASSLRPTGRAGELFF.

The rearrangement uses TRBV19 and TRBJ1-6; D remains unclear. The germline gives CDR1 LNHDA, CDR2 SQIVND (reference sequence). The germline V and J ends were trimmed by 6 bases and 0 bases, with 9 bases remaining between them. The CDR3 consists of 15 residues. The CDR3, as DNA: TGTGCCAGTAGCGACGTCAGCTCCTATAATTCACCCCTCCACTTT. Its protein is CASSDVSSYNSPLHF.

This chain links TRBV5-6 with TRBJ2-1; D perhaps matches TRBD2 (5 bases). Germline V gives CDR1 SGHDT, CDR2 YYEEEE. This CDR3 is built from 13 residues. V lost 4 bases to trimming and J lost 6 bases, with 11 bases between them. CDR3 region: CASSPLASNEQFF. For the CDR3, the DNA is TGTGCCAGCAGCCCTCTAGCAAGCAATGAGCAGTTCTTC.